The entry below gives a single T cell receptor beta chain sequence along with its context. Its antigen has not been determined. No much larger clone is present one base from it, and per-base qualities are unavailable. The data originate from a study of T cell responses to AZD1222 COVID-19 vaccine (dated by TCRdb to 2020 to 2023). Background on the whole study: AZD1222 recipients whose second dose came at about 4 weeks and those whose second dose came at about 12 weeks were combined into one group, since spike-specific TCR depth and breadth did not differ between the two schedules. A total of about 240 trial participants underwent TCR sequencing, of whom about 210 received two doses of AZD1222 and 26 received two doses of the MenACWY control vaccine. Trial participants were enrolled into age subgroups of 18-55, 56-69 and 70-plus years, which contained roughly 140, 27 and 60 TCR-sequenced participants, respectively. The study at large found these results: After two AZD1222 doses, spike-specific TCR breadth and depth were significantly higher than at day 0 and than in MenACWY recipients. CD4 TCRs associated with the vaccine covered the entire spike protein, and the dominant responses were in regions 160-218 and 743-854. Conclusions about previously exposed vaccinees were limited because only six or seven AZD1222 recipients were SARS-CoV-2 seropositive at baseline. Reportedly, almost half of the unique spike-specific TCRs recognized epitopes lying outside the regions that are mutated in the B.1.351 and B.1.1.7 variants. Because no day 14 peak-response samples were available, repertoires were characterized only after the peak T cell response. The 56-69-year group was small, and its depth increase did not reach significance, likely because of low power. Participants were mostly white British and included more females than males, and it was suggested by the authors that clonal diversity may have been underestimated.

The CDR3 regions of human TCRbeta chains were subjected to immunosequencing. Under the source paper's analysis protocol: Repertoire TCRs were checked for matches against a reference library of SARS-CoV-2-specific TCRs that had been generated using the MIRA antigen-specificity platform. Breadth was defined as the fraction of unique TCRs that were SARS-CoV-2-associated, and depth was defined as the fraction of total T cells that were SARS-CoV-2-associated. Using the MIRA data, each spike-specific TCR was assigned both to the spike region to which the TCR was reactive and to a CD4 or CD8 class. Log10-transformed breadth and depth values were compared by one-way ANOVA with Sidak's multiple comparisons tests. TCRdb re-hosts the immuneACCESS table, in-frame sequences only. Its copies lack some clones; in the studies checked, an unresolved V gene accounts for under half of them, and the cause for the rest is not known. The DNA was the basis for D and trimming; V, J and clone size are from that table. Recorded for this sample are roughly 140,000 clones; 85% to 95% of them occurred a single time. Approximately 5.4% of the sample is taken by the ten largest.

From cysteine to phenylalanine, the CDR3 is 15 amino acids long. Just CDR3 DNA is preserved here, 45 bases in frame from base 1. CDR1 LGHDT and CDR2 YNNKEL were looked up in the germline V gene (reference sequence). The V and J ends are trimmed by 5 bases and 7 bases, leaving 20 bases between them. Reading the label with the study, this specimen's time point is: baseline before first vaccination. Vaccinee samples were obtained from the UK trials COV001 and COV002, which included a single-blind randomized controlled phase 2/3 trial of AZD1222 (ChAdOx1 nCoV-19) in healthy adults. For TCRbeta chain sequencing, PBMC samples were collected from trial participants at day 0 and at day 28 after the second dose.

The clonotype comes from an adult in good health. The rearranged segments are TRBV3-1 (or the pseudogene TRBV3-2) and TRBJ2-5; D gene: possibly TRBD1, on 6 matching bases. The material sequenced was peripheral blood, taken on day 0 of AZD1222 vaccination. The base sequence is TGTGCCAGCAGCTCTGGGCGCGGTCAGGGGAGGACCCAGTACTTC. It translates as CASSSGRGQGRTQYF.